These 28 T cell receptor beta chains were sequenced from one sample in a study of PD-1 blockade in classical Hodgkin lymphoma. Some clones are missing from TCRdb's copy, which holds only in-frame ones; the method was immunoSEQ multiplex PCR. The sample has about 31,000 clones, just over 70% seen once. Autologous stem cell transplantation was followed by relapse in every patient, and brentuximab vedotin exposure varied. Here the sequenced sample was peripheral blood mononuclear cells (PBMCs), taken before the second cycle of nivolumab. The receptors were sampled from a human donor with classical Hodgkin lymphoma.

J is TRBJ1-1 and V is TRBV9; no clear D. The CDR3 is made up of 16 amino acids. Germline-derived CDR1 and CDR2 are SGDLS and YYNGEE. The germline V and J ends were trimmed by 4 bases and 0 bases, with 16 bases remaining between them. The CDR3 is CASSRLVDGLNTEAFF. In DNA form, the CDR3 reads TGTGCCAGCAGCCGTCTAGTGGACGGCTTGAACACTGAAGCTTTCTTT.

V is TRBV5-6 and J is TRBJ2-5; the match to TRBD2 covers 11 bases. This CDR3 is 16 amino acids long. The V segment lost 4 bases and the J segment 3 bases; nucleotides outside the gene matches: 8. Germline loops: CDR1 SGHDT, CDR2 YYEEEE. Written as DNA, the CDR3 is TGTGCCAGCAGCCTGCAAGGACTAGCGGGTAAAGAGACCCAGTACTTC. Protein: CASSLQGLAGKETQYF.

The genes are TRBV7-2 and TRBJ2-3; D not resolved. The CDR3 totals 13 residues. The V gene's germline CDR1 is SGHTA and CDR2 FQGNSA. V shed 8 bases and J shed 2 bases, with 11 bases lying between them. CDR3 amino acids: CASRPQVTDTQYF. The CDR3 nucleotides are TGTGCCAGCCGACCTCAAGTCACAGATACGCAGTATTTT.

The V call is TRBV4-1, the J call TRBJ2-7; 9 positions agree with TRBD2. In germline, CDR1 is MGHRA, CDR2 YSYEKL. The CDR3 extends over 15 amino acids. Trimming cost V 1 base and J 5 bases; bases outside gene matches: 6. The CDR3 sequence: CASSQVSSGTNEQYF. In nucleotides, the CDR3 is TGCGCCAGCAGCCAAGTCTCTAGCGGGACGAACGAGCAGTACTTC.

This clone was detected a few times. The chain uses TRBV30 and TRBJ2-1, with TRBD1 identical over 7 bases. V was clipped by 3 bases and J by 7 bases; unmatched bases: 3. The CDR3 runs to 12 residues. CDR1 and CDR2 from the germline V gene are GTSNPN and SVGIG (reference sequence). CDR3: CAWRPGGNEQFF. The CDR3 bases are TGTGCCTGGAGGCCAGGGGGAAATGAGCAGTTCTTC.

The chain carries TRBV6-5 and TRBJ2-1, with D unclear. V was shortened by 1 base and J by 9 bases, with 4 bases between the two germline ends. This CDR3 contains 11 residues. CDR1 is MNHEY and CDR2 is SVGAGI in the germline V gene. The CDR3 spells CASSYWGEQFF. CDR3 nucleotides: TGTGCCAGCAGTTACTGGGGTGAGCAGTTCTTC.

This chain links TRBV30 with TRBJ1-6, with D possibly being TRBD1 (6 bases). Trimming removed 3 bases from V and 5 bases from J, with 11 bases in between. The length of the CDR3 is 14 residues. In germline, CDR1 is GTSNPN, CDR2 SVGIG (reference sequence). The CDR3 protein is CAWRRTANNSPLHF. The DNA for the CDR3 is TGTGCCTGGAGACGGACAGCCAATAATTCACCCCTCCACTTT.

V gene TRBV27 combines with J gene TRBJ2-5; the D gene is possibly TRBD2 (5 bases). V lost 3 bases to trimming and J lost 5 bases, with 13 bases between them. The CDR3 runs 14 residues. Germline lookup yields CDR1 MNHEY and CDR2 SMNVEV (reference sequence). The CDR3 protein is CASSLSLAGETQYF. DNA of the CDR3: TGTGCCAGCAGTTTGTCCCTAGCAGGCGAGACCCAGTACTTC.

The V and J genes are TRBV27 and TRBJ2-7; possible D gene TRBD2, 6 bases. Germline assignment: CDR1 MNHEY and CDR2 SMNVEV (reference sequence). The CDR3 has 14 residues. The ends were cut back, 6 bases at V and 6 bases at J, with 18 bases in the middle. The chain's CDR3 is CASSLGGIMGEQYF. CDR3 sequence (DNA): TGTGCCAGCAGCCTTGGGGGGATTATGGGCGAGCAGTACTTC.

The CDR3 coding sequence is TGTGCCAGCAGCCGAGGGCTAGCGGGGGGGTACACAGATACGCAGTATTTT. This codes for CASSRGLAGGYTDTQYF. V and J are TRBV7-9 and TRBJ2-3; TRBD2 agrees at 12 bases. CDR3 length: 17 residues. Germline CDR1 reads SEHNR; CDR2 reads FQNEAQ (reference sequence). J was trimmed by 2 bases and V by 5 bases; bases with no gene match: 8.

The chain uses TRBV5-6 and TRBJ2-7; 7 nucleotides match TRBD1. This CDR3 spans 14 amino acids. V lost 4 bases, J lost 4 bases, and 8 bases stayed unmatched. The germline CDR1 and CDR2 sequences are SGHDT and YYEEEE. CDR3 amino acids: CASSLHPTGYEQYF. For the CDR3, the DNA is TGTGCCAGCAGCCTACACCCGACAGGGTACGAGCAGTACTTC.

The chain combines TRBV19 with TRBJ2-5, with TRBD1 matching over 7 bases. Germline V gene sequence: CDR1 LNHDA, CDR2 SQIVND (reference sequence). This CDR3 has 14 residues. Trimming at V came to 4 bases and at J to 4 bases, leaving 6 bases not matched to a gene. CDR3 sequence: CASSKSQGVETQYF. The DNA of the CDR3 is TGTGCCAGTAGTAAATCTCAGGGGGTAGAGACCCAGTACTTC.

V is TRBV27 and J is TRBJ2-7; TRBD1 agrees at 10 bases. The CDR3 is 17 residues long. Germline values: CDR1 MNHEY, CDR2 SMNVEV (reference sequence). V gave up 1 base and J gave up 6 bases; unmatched junction bases: 12. The CDR3 spells CASSLLGTGVGLGEQYF. CDR3 bases: TGTGCCAGCAGTTTATTAGGGACAGGGGTCGGGCTAGGCGAGCAGTACTTC.

V and J are TRBV7-9 and TRBJ2-1, with D perhaps given as TRBD1 or TRBD2 (6 bases each). V lost 5 bases, J lost 8 bases, and 16 bases lay in between. The CDR3 has 14 residues. CDR1 is SEHNR and CDR2 is FQNEAQ in the germline V gene (reference sequence). Here the CDR3 reads CASSQGGSGDEQFF. CDR3 DNA sequence: TGTGCCAGCAGCCAAGGGGGGTCGGGCGATGAGCAGTTCTTC.

The rearrangement uses TRBV7-9 and TRBJ2-3; D is possibly TRBD1 or TRBD2 (5 bases each). The CDR3 consists of 13 residues. The V and J ends lost 1 base and 7 bases respectively, with 9 bases between them. The V gene's germline CDR1 is SEHNR and CDR2 FQNEAQ (reference sequence). The CDR3 spells CASSLGDGYTQYF. CDR3 coding DNA: TGTGCCAGCAGCTTAGGGGACGGGTATACGCAGTATTTT. Full variable domain (remainder filled in from reference TRBV7-9 and TRBJ2-3): DTGVSQNPRHKITKRGQNVTFRCDPISEHNRLYWYRQTLGQGPEFLTYFQNEAQLEKSRLLSDRFSAERPKGSFSTLEIQRTEQGDSAMYLCASSLGDGYTQYFGPGTRLTVL.

This clone was picked up a small number of times. Here the CDR3 DNA reads TGTGCCAGCAGCTTAGAAAGGGGGTTTTATGGAAACACCATATATTTT. Encoded protein: CASSLERGFYGNTIYF. The chain is built from TRBV11-2 and TRBJ1-3, with a tentative D call TRBD1 (6 bases). Between the trimmed V and J ends, which lost 0 bases and 3 bases, there was a span of 12 bases. Germline loops: CDR1 SGHAT, CDR2 FQNNGV. The CDR3 totals 16 residues.

On this clone: Other nucleotide sequences from this sample produce the same CDR3. This rearrangement joins TRBV7-9 to TRBJ2-1; D remains unclear. Germline lookup yields CDR1 SEHNR and CDR2 FQNEAQ (reference sequence). CDR3 length: 15 residues. V lost 2 bases and J 7 bases, leaving 15 bases between the germline ends. The CDR3 nucleotides are TGTGCCAGCAGCTTATCTTGGGGTCTAAGGAATGAGCAGTTCTTC. Translated: CASSLSWGLRNEQFF.

The chain couples TRBV5-1 to TRBJ2-7; weak D call: TRBD1 (5 bases). CDR1 is SGHRS and CDR2 is YFSETQ in the germline V gene. This CDR3 spans 15 amino acids. The V end lost 3 bases, the J end lost 7 bases, and 20 bases lay between the germline ends. The CDR3 here is CASSSEAGPRGEQYF. The CDR3 coding sequence is TGCGCCAGCAGCTCTGAGGCCGGACCAAGGGGTGAGCAGTACTTC. The full variable domain, in which reference TRBV5-1 and TRBJ2-7 provide the parts outside the CDR3, is KAGVTQTPRYLIKTRGQQVTLSCSPISGHRSVSWYQQTPGQGLQFLFEYFSETQRNKGNFPGRFSGRQFSNSRSEMNVSTLELGDSALYLCASSSEAGPRGEQYFGPGTRLTVT.

This chain joins TRBV18 and TRBJ1-2, with 11 positions matching TRBD1. V lost 3 bases to trimming and J lost 4 bases; unmatched junction nucleotides: 1. CDR3 length equals 14 residues. CDR1 is KGHSH and CDR2 is LQKENI in the germline V gene. The CDR3 nucleotides are TGTGCCAGCTCACCCGGACAGGGGGCCTATGGCTACACCTTC. Translated, it gives CASSPGQGAYGYTF. Full variable domain (remainder filled in from reference TRBV18 and TRBJ1-2): NAGVMQNPRHLVRRRGQEARLRCSPMKGHSHVYWYRQLPEEGLKFMVYLQKENIIDESGMPKERFSAEFPKEGPSILRIQQVVRGDSAAYFCASSPGQGAYGYTFGSGTRLTVV.

This clone showed up just once. The chain combines TRBV18 with TRBJ2-3; D might be TRBD2 (6 bases). Trimming left V 3 bases short and J 1 base short, with 8 bases between. This CDR3 has 14 amino acids. Germline values: CDR1 KGHSH, CDR2 LQKENI. The CDR3 DNA follows: TGTGCCAGCTCACCGGGCGGGGGCACAGATACGCAGTATTTT. Protein: CASSPGGGTDTQYF.

This chain links TRBV28 with TRBJ1-2; TRBD1 agrees at 7 bases. The CDR3 has 16 amino acids. Germline assignment: CDR1 MDHEN and CDR2 SYDVKM. J gave up 0 bases and V 6 bases, and 10 bases lay outside the gene matches. CDR3 region: CASRTPGQTSNYGYTF. The CDR3 DNA sequence: TGTGCCAGCAGAACTCCGGGACAGACATCTAACTATGGCTACACCTTC.

This clone has more than one count but fewer than ten. The chain recombines TRBV13 with TRBJ2-3; perhaps D is TRBD1 or TRBD2 (7 bases each). Per the germline V gene, CDR1 is PRHDT and CDR2 is FYEKMQ (reference sequence). Deletions cut 2 bases from V and 1 base from J, with 10 bases between. The CDR3 runs to 15 residues. In DNA, the CDR3 is TGTGCCAGCAGCTTAAGCGGGACAGGCACAGATACGCAGTATTTT. It yields the protein CASSLSGTGTDTQYF. Supplemented by reference TRBV13 and TRBJ2-3, the full variable domain reads AAGVIQSPRHLIKEKRETATLKCYPIPRHDTVYWYQQGPGQDPQFLISFYEKMQSDKGSIPDRFSAQQFSDYHSELNMSSLELGDSALYFCASSLSGTGTDTQYFGPGTRLTVL.

This chain connects TRBV10-3 to TRBJ1-1, with TRBD1 matching over 7 bases. Germline loops: CDR1 ENHRY, CDR2 SYGVKD. Trimming at V came to 10 bases and at J to 2 bases, leaving 7 bases not matched to a gene. This CDR3 comprises 13 residues. The CDR3 reads CATGDSSNTEAFF. The CDR3 bases are TGTGCCACCGGGGACAGTTCCAACACTGAAGCTTTCTTT.

The sample holds a few counts of this clone. The chain combines TRBV29-1 with TRBJ1-2; D is unclear. The CDR3 is 11 residues long. Germline V gives CDR1 SQVTM, CDR2 ANQGSEA. Trimming pared 3 bases from V and 8 bases from J, leaving 10 bases between. The DNA of the CDR3 is TGCAGCGTTGATCGGGAACGGGGCTACACCTTC. This translates into CSVDRERGYTF. Supplemented by reference TRBV29-1 and TRBJ1-2, the full variable domain reads SAVISQKPSRDICQRGTSLTIQCQVDSQVTMMFWYRQQPGQSLTLIATANQGSEATYESGFVIDKFPISRPNLTFSTLTVSNMSPEDSSIYLCSVDRERGYTFGSGTRLTVV.

This clone occurred a few times. V usage is TRBV6-6 and J usage is TRBJ1-1; the D is unclear. The ends were cut back, 4 bases at V and 0 bases at J, with 15 bases in the middle. The CDR3 is made up of 16 amino acids. Germline CDR1 is MNHNY and CDR2 is SVGAGI (reference sequence). CDR3 bases: TGTGCCAGCAGTTCCTCGGAGGCTCGAATGAACACTGAAGCTTTCTTT. This sequence encodes CASSSSEARMNTEAFF.

The genes are TRBV28 and TRBJ1-2, with a weak D call TRBD1 (5 bases). From germline, CDR1 is MDHEN and CDR2 SYDVKM. The CDR3 extends over 14 amino acids. The V gene lost 7 bases and the J gene lost 0 bases, with 12 bases spanning the gap. DNA for the CDR3: TGTGCCAGCACCAACGGGGGGACTAACTATGGCTACACCTTC. Residues: CASTNGGTNYGYTF.

Regarding this clone: This specimen includes other DNA sequences encoding the same CDR3. CDR3 region: CASRVAGAEQYF. Written as DNA, the CDR3 is TGTGCCAGCAGGGTTGCCGGAGCCGAGCAGTACTTC. The chain is built from TRBV2 and TRBJ2-7; D gene ambiguous. This CDR3 is 12 amino acids long. Per the germline V gene, CDR1 is SNHLY and CDR2 is FYNNEI. V was pared by 6 bases and J by 6 bases, with 12 bases between. The full variable domain, completed using reference TRBV2 and TRBJ2-7, is EPEVTQTPSHQVTQMGQEVILRCVPISNHLYFYWYRQILGQKVEFLVSFYNNEISEKSEIFDDQFSVERPDGSNFTLKIRSTKLEDSAMYFCASRVAGAEQYFGPGTRLTVT.

This chain links TRBV7-6 with TRBJ2-5; TRBD2 matches at 9 bases. Germline lookup yields CDR1 SGHVS and CDR2 FNYEAQ. This CDR3 comprises 16 residues. The V and J ends lost 4 bases and 1 base, in that order; junction bases with no gene match: 7. The chain's CDR3 is CASSSQPGLAQETQYF. The CDR3 DNA reads as TGTGCCAGCAGCTCCCAACCGGGACTAGCCCAAGAGACCCAGTACTTC.